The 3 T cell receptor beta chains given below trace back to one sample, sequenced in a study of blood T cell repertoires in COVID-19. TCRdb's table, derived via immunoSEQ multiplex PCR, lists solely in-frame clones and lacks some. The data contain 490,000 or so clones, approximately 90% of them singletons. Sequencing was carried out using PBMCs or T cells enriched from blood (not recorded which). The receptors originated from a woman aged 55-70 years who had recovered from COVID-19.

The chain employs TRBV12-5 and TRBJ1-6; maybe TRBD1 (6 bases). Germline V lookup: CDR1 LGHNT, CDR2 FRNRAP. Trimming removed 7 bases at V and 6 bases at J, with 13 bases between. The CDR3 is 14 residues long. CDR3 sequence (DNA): TGTGCTAGTGCCGAAGGACAGCGTAATTCACCCCTCCACTTT. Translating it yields CASAEGQRNSPLHF.

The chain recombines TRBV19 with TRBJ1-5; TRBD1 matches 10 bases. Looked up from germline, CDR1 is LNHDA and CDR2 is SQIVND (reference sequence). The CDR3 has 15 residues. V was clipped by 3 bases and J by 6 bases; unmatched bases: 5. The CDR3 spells CASSIGTGEGQPQHF. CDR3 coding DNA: TGTGCCAGTAGTATCGGGACAGGGGAAGGTCAGCCCCAGCATTTT.

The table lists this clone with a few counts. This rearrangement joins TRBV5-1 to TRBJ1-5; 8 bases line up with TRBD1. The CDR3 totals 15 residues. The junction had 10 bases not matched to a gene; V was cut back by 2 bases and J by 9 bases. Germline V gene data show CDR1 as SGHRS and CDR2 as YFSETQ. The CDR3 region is CASSFTGGSGWPQHF. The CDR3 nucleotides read TGCGCCAGCAGCTTTACAGGGGGTTCAGGATGGCCCCAGCATTTT.